This TCR beta chain stems from a study of CD8+ T cells in alopecia areata. RNA extraction and reverse transcription yielded cDNA as sequencing template. Data came from immunoSEQ multiplex PCR; TCRdb stores just in-frame clones and leaves some out. The table shows about 210,000 clones, with roughly three fifths occurring only once. Trimming shortened V by 6 bases and J by 6 bases, and 8 bases separated the two germline ends. This CDR3 region has 11 residues. Per the germline V gene, CDR1 is MGHDK and CDR2 is SYGVNS. Stated treatment: oral pan-JAK inhibitor, 5-10 mg twice daily. The sequencing used CD4+ T cells sorted from blood, collected at roughly week 45, from a patient treated with tofacitinib. This receptor was taken from a human donor with alopecia areata. The rearrangement links TRBV25-1 to TRBJ1-2; D remains ambiguous. The CDR3: CASRGLDGYTF. The CDR3 DNA sequence: TGTGCCAGCAGGGGATTGGATGGCTACACCTTC.